Presented here are 19 T cell receptor beta chains from one specimen sequenced in a study of shared clonotypes between healthy human individuals. Here immunoSEQ multiplex PCR was the method, and the copy in TCRdb shows in-frame clones only, minus some. The sample lists approximately 590,000 clones, 95% to 96% occurring once. In the naive CD8 group, cells lacked CD45RO and were positively selected for CCR7, so terminally differentiated effector memory CD45RA+ cells were left out. Sequenced material: naive CD8+ T cells sorted from blood. The receptors come from a woman between 25 and 40 years old in good health.

This clone was recorded only once. The rearrangement uses TRBV19 and TRBJ1-2, with 7 bases fitting TRBD1. This CDR3 region has 13 residues. V shed 6 bases and J 6 bases; nucleotides not matched to a gene: 7. CDR1 and CDR2 (germline): LNHDA, SQIVND (reference sequence). DNA of the CDR3: TGTGCCAGTAGAAATGACAGGGTTGATGGCTACACCTTC. Translated: CASRNDRVDGYTF.

This sequence joins TRBV27 and TRBJ2-1; TRBD2 aligns across 11 bases. Trimming cost V 2 bases and J 6 bases; bases outside gene matches: 6. From germline, CDR1 is MNHEY and CDR2 SMNVEV (reference sequence). The CDR3 runs to 16 residues. CDR3 bases: TGTGCCAGCAGTTTAGGGCGGACTAGCGGGTCCAATGAGCAGTTCTTC. It codes for CASSLGRTSGSNEQFF.

This chain uses TRBV7-9 with TRBJ2-1, with D perhaps matching TRBD2 (5 bases). CDR1 is SEHNR and CDR2 is FQNEAQ in the germline V gene (reference sequence). CDR3 length: 13 residues. V was pared by 9 bases and J by 0 bases, with 9 bases between. The CDR3 protein is CASRRTSYNEQFF. The CDR3 nucleotides are TGTGCCAGTCGGAGGACCTCCTACAATGAGCAGTTCTTC.

This sequence joins TRBV7-2 and TRBJ2-4; D unclear. CDR1 SGHTA and CDR2 FQGNSA come from the germline V gene. CDR3 length: 16 residues. Trimming took 5 bases from V and 0 from J, leaving 14 bases between them. Here the CDR3 DNA reads TGTGCCAGCAGCCTGGGAAAGCCGCTAGCCAAAAACATTCAGTACTTC. Translated, it gives CASSLGKPLAKNIQYF.

The V call is TRBV5-1, the J call TRBJ2-7; weak D call: TRBD2 (5 bases). The CDR3 totals 12 residues. Germline CDR1 SGHRS, CDR2 YFSETQ. With 5 bases removed from V and 1 base from J, the gap between germline ends came to 7 bases. CDR3 sequence reads: CASRSGSYEQYF. CDR3 sequence (DNA): TGCGCCAGCAGGTCGGGATCCTACGAGCAGTACTTC.

The chain recombines TRBV11-2 with TRBJ1-5; D gene unclear. Germline lookup yields CDR1 SGHAT and CDR2 FQNNGV. The V end lost 3 bases, the J end lost 0 bases, and 3 bases lay between the germline ends. CDR3 length: 13 amino acids. Here the CDR3 reads CASSFHSNQPQHF. CDR3 nucleotides: TGTGCCAGCAGCTTCCATAGCAATCAGCCCCAGCATTTT.

The chain is built from TRBV7-8 and TRBJ2-2; D gene unclear. Trimming pared 6 bases from V and 2 bases from J, leaving 10 bases between. The germline V gene encodes CDR1 SGHVS and CDR2 FQNEAQ. This CDR3 has 14 amino acids. CDR3 bases: TGTGCCAGCAGATTTAGGACCAACACCGGGGAGCTGTTTTTT. Encoded protein: CASRFRTNTGELFF.

The chain links TRBV30 to TRBJ1-4; the D gene is possibly TRBD1 (6 bases). The germline CDR1 and CDR2 sequences are GTSNPN and SVGIG (reference sequence). The CDR3 spans 15 residues. V was trimmed by 1 base and J by 7 bases, leaving 16 bases between them. The CDR3 DNA follows: TGTGCCTGGAGTGGGACAGCTGGGCGAAGTGAAAAACTGTTTTTT. Amino acid sequence: CAWSGTAGRSEKLFF.

The chain combines TRBV27 with TRBJ2-2; 9 bases agree with TRBD2. The CDR3 is 16 amino acids. The V and J ends lost 5 bases and 4 bases, in that order; junction bases with no gene match: 8. The germline CDR1 and CDR2 sequences are MNHEY and SMNVEV (reference sequence). Written as DNA, the CDR3 is TGTGCCAGCAGTCCAACGACTAGCGGAGTCACCGGGGAGCTGTTTTTT. Protein sequence: CASSPTTSGVTGELFF.

The chain carries TRBV5-1 and TRBJ1-2; 9 bases match TRBD1. After removal of 5 bases from V and 5 bases from J, the junction contained 7 bases not matched to a gene. This CDR3 has 14 amino acids. The germline V gene encodes CDR1 SGHRS and CDR2 YFSETQ. The chain's CDR3 is CASSSGQGGYGYTF. As DNA, the CDR3 is TGCGCCAGCAGTTCGGGACAGGGAGGGTATGGCTACACCTTC. Drawing the rest from reference TRBV5-1 and TRBJ1-2, the complete variable domain is KAGVTQTPRYLIKTRGQQVTLSCSPISGHRSVSWYQQTPGQGLQFLFEYFSETQRNKGNFPGRFSGRQFSNSRSEMNVSTLELGDSALYLCASSSGQGGYGYTFGSGTRLTVV.

On this clone itself: Distinct nucleotide sequences in the sample also encode this CDR3. This chain joins TRBV27 and TRBJ2-7, with TRBD1 matching over 7 bases. The germline gives CDR1 MNHEY, CDR2 SMNVEV (reference sequence). CDR3 length: 15 residues. After removal of 5 bases from V and 1 base from J, the junction contained 8 bases not matched to a gene. The CDR3 DNA sequence: TGTGCCAGCAGTCCCCGGACAGGTTATTCCTACGAGCAGTACTTC. It yields the protein CASSPRTGYSYEQYF.

CDR3 amino acids: CASSPGLEFPDNEQFF. The CDR3 DNA follows: TGCGCCAGCAGCCCGGGACTAGAGTTCCCCGACAATGAGCAGTTCTTC. This rearrangement joins TRBV5-1 to TRBJ2-1; 8 bases align to TRBD2. The V and J ends lost 4 bases and 5 bases, in that order; junction bases with no gene match: 11. This CDR3 region has 16 residues. Germline V gene lookup returns CDR1 SGHRS and CDR2 YFSETQ.

The V and J genes are TRBV5-1 and TRBJ2-3; the D is unclear. The CDR3 runs to 15 residues. Germline-derived CDR1 and CDR2 are SGHRS and YFSETQ. V dropped 0 bases and J dropped 1 base, with 9 bases sitting between them. The CDR3 here is CASSLEGKGTDTQYF. CDR3 in DNA: TGCGCCAGCAGCTTGGAAGGGAAAGGCACAGATACGCAGTATTTT.

The V and J genes are TRBV11-2 and TRBJ2-1, with D unclear. Germline V gene sequence: CDR1 SGHAT, CDR2 FQNNGV. Between the trimmed V and J ends, which lost 5 bases and 2 bases, there was a span of 10 bases. The CDR3 length is 14 residues. CDR3 region: CASSPYETYNEQFF. As DNA, the CDR3 is TGTGCCAGCAGCCCCTATGAGACCTACAATGAGCAGTTCTTC.

The chain employs TRBV10-3 and TRBJ1-5; no clear D gene. Germline values: CDR1 ENHRY, CDR2 SYGVKD. CDR3 length equals 15 residues. Deletions cut 5 bases from V and 2 bases from J, with 13 bases between. CDR3 sequence (DNA): TGTGCCATCAGTCATGAGAGGGAGGGCAATCAGCCCCAGCATTTT. It yields the protein CAISHEREGNQPQHF.

The chain recombines TRBV7-8 with TRBJ1-5; TRBD1 matches 7 bases. V shed 4 bases, J shed 6 bases, and the junction held 9 bases outside the gene matches. The germline V gene has CDR1 SGHVS and CDR2 FQNEAQ. The CDR3 is 15 amino acids. The CDR3 protein is CASSSMTGSTQPQHF. DNA for the CDR3: TGTGCCAGCAGCTCTATGACAGGGTCAACTCAGCCCCAGCATTTT.

The chain couples TRBV7-9 to TRBJ2-7; no reliable D call. The germline CDR1 and CDR2 sequences are SEHNR and FQNEAQ (reference sequence). V was clipped by 4 bases and J by 2 bases, with 12 bases between them. CDR3 length: 14 residues. CDR3 coding DNA: TGTGCCAGCAGCTCAGAGGTCGGACCCTACGAGCAGTACTTC. Translated, it gives CASSSEVGPYEQYF.

V and J are TRBV6-5 and TRBJ2-1, with D perhaps matching TRBD1 (5 bases). V was cut by 0 bases and J by 9 bases, with 15 bases left in between. The length of the CDR3 is 15 residues. Germline CDR1 is MNHEY and CDR2 is SVGAGI. CDR3 region: CASSYSGRALAEQFF. CDR3 in DNA: TGTGCCAGCAGTTACTCCGGCAGGGCCTTGGCTGAGCAGTTCTTC.

V and J are TRBV6-5 and TRBJ2-1, with 10 bases identical to TRBD2. This CDR3 has 15 residues. Germline values: CDR1 MNHEY, CDR2 SVGAGI. With V trimmed by 6 bases and J by 6 bases, 8 bases remained unmatched. The CDR3 sequence: CASRGEREGRNEQFF. Written as DNA, the CDR3 is TGTGCCAGCAGGGGCGAGCGGGAGGGCCGCAATGAGCAGTTCTTC.